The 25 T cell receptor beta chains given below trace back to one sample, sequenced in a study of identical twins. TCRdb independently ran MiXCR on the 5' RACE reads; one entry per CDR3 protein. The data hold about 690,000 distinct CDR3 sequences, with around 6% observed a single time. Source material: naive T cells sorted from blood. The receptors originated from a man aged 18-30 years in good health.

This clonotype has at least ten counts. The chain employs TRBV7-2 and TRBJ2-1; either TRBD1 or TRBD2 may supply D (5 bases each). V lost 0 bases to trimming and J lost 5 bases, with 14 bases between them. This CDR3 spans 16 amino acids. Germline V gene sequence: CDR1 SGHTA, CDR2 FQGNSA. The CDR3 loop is CASSLARGAFDNEQFF. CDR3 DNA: TGTGCCAGCAGCTTAGCGAGAGGGGCGTTCGACAATGAGCAGTTCTTC. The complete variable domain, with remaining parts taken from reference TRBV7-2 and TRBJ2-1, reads GAGVSQSPSNKVTEKGKDVELRCDPISGHTALYWYRQSLGQGLEFLIYFQGNSAPDKSGLPSDRFSAERTGGSVSTLTIQRTQQEDSAVYLCASSLARGAFDNEQFFGPGTRLTVL.

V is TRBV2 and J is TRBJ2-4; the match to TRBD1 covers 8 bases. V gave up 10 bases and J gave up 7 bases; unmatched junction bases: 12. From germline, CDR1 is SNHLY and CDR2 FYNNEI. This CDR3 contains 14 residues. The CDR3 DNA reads TGTGCCACCCGTTTGACAGGGGCCGTGAACATTCAGTACTTC. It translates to CATRLTGAVNIQYF.

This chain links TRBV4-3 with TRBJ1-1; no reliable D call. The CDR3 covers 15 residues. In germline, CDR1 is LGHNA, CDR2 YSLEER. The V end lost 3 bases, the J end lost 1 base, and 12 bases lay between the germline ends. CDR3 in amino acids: CASSHDRAQNTEAFF. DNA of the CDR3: TGCGCCAGCAGCCACGATCGCGCGCAGAACACTGAAGCTTTCTTT.

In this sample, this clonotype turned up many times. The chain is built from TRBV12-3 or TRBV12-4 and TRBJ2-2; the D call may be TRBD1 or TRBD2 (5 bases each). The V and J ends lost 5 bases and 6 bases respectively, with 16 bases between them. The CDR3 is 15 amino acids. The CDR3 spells CASSPDGTLAGELFF. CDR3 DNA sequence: TGTGCCAGCAGTCCAGACGGGACGTTGGCCGGGGAGCTGTTTTTT.

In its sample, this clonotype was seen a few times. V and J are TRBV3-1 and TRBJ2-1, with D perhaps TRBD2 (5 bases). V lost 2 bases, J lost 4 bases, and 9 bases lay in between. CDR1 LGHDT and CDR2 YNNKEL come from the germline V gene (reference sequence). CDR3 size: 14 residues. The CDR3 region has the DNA TGTGCCAGCAGCCAAATCGAGGGTTACAATGAGCAGTTCTTC. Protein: CASSQIEGYNEQFF.

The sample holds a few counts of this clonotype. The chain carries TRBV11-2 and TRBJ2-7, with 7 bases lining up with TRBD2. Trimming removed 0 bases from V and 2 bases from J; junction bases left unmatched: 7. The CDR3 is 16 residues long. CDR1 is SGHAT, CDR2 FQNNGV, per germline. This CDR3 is CASSLDPGLEAYEQYF. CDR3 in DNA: TGTGCCAGCAGCTTAGATCCCGGACTAGAAGCCTACGAGCAGTACTTC.

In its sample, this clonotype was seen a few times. The CDR3 is CASSPPGLGETQYF. Written as DNA, the CDR3 is TGTGCCAGCAGTCCCCCCGGCCTAGGAGAGACCCAGTACTTC. The chain combines TRBV7-9 with TRBJ2-5; no clear D. The V gene's germline CDR1 is SEHNR and CDR2 FQNEAQ (reference sequence). The CDR3 covers 14 residues. V was clipped by 6 bases and J by 4 bases, with 15 bases between them.

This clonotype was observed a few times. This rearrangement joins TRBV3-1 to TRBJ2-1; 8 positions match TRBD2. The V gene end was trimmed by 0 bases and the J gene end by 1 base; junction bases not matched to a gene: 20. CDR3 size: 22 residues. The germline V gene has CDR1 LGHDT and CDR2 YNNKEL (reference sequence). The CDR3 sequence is CASSQDSGSGLVGGGSYNEQFF. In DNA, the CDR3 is TGTGCCAGCAGCCAAGATTCGGGCTCGGGACTAGTAGGGGGTGGGTCCTACAATGAGCAGTTCTTC.

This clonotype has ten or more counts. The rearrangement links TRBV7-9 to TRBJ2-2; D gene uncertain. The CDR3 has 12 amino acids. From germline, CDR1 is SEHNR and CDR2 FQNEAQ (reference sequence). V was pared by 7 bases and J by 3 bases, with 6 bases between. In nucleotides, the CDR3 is TGTGCCAGCATACCCGACACCGGGGAGCTGTTTTTT. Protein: CASIPDTGELFF.

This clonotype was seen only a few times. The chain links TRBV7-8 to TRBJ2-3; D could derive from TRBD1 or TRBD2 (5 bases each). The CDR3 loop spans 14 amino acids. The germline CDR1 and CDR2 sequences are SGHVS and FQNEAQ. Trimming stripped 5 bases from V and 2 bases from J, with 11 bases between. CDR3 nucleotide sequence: TGTGCCAGCAGCCACGGGGCAACCACAGATACGCAGTATTTT. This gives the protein CASSHGATTDTQYF.

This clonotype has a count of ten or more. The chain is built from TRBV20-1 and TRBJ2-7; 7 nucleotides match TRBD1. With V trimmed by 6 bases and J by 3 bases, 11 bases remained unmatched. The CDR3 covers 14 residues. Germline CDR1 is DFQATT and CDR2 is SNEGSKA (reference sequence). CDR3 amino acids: CSAPVGGPFYEQYF. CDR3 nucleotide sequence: TGCAGTGCACCCGTAGGGGGCCCTTTCTACGAGCAGTACTTC.

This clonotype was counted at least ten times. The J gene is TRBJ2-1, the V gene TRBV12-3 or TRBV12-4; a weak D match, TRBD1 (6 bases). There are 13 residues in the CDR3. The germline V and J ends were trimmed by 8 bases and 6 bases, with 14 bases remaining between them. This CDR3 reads CASGQLKTNEQFF. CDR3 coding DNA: TGTGCCAGCGGACAGCTAAAGACCAATGAGCAGTTCTTC.

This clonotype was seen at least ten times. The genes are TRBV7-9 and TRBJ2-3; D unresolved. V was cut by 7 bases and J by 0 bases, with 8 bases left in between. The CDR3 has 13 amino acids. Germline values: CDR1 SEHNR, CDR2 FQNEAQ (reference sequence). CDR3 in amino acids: CASIPPSTDTQYF. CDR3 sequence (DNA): TGTGCCAGCATCCCCCCTAGCACAGATACGCAGTATTTT. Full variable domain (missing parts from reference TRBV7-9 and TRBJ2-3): DTGVSQNPRHKITKRGQNVTFRCDPISEHNRLYWYRQTLGQGPEFLTYFQNEAQLEKSRLLSDRFSAERPKGSFSTLEIQRTEQGDSAMYLCASIPPSTDTQYFGPGTRLTVL.

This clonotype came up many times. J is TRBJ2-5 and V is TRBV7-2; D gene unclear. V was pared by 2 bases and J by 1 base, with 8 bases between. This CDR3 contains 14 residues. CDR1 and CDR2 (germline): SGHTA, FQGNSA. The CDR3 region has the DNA TGTGCCAGCAGCTTAAATGCTGGCCAAGAGACCCAGTACTTC. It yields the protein CASSLNAGQETQYF.

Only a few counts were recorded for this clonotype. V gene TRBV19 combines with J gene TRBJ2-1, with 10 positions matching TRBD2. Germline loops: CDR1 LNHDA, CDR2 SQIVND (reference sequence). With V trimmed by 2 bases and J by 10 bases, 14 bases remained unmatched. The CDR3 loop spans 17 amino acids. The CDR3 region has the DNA TGTGCCAGTAGTATAAAAGCGGGAGGGCCCGGGGTAATCGAGCAGTTCTTC. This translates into CASSIKAGGPGVIEQFF. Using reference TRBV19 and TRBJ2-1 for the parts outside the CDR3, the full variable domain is DGGITQSPKYLFRKEGQNVTLSCEQNLNHDAMYWYRQDPGQGLRLIYYSQIVNDFQKGDIAEGYSVSREKKESFPLTVTSAQKNPTAFYLCASSIKAGGPGVIEQFFGPGTRLTVL.

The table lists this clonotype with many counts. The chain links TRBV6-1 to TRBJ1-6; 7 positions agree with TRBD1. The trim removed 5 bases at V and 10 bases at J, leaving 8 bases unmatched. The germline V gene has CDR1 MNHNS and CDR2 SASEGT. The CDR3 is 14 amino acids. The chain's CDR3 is CASSPSQGSSPLHF. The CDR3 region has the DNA TGTGCCAGCAGTCCTTCACAGGGGAGCTCACCCCTCCACTTT.

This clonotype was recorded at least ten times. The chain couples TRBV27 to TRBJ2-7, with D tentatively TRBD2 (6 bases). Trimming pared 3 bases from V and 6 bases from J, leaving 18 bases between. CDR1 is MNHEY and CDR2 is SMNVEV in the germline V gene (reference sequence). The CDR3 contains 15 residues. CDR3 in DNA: TGTGCCAGCAGTTTGGGTGGCGTGGGACTCTCCGAGCAGTACTTC. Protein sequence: CASSLGGVGLSEQYF.

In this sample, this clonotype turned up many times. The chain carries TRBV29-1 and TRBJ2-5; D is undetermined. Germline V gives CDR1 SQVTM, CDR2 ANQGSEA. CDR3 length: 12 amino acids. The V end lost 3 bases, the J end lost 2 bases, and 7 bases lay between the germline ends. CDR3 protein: CSVEQSQETQYF. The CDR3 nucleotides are TGCAGCGTTGAGCAGTCGCAAGAGACCCAGTACTTC.

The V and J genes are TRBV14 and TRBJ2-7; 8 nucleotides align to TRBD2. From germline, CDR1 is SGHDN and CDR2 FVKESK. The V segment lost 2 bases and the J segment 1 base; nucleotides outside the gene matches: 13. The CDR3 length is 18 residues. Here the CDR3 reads CASSQFPSGGGISYEQYF. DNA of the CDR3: TGTGCCAGCAGCCAATTTCCTAGCGGCGGGGGGATTTCCTACGAGCAGTACTTC.

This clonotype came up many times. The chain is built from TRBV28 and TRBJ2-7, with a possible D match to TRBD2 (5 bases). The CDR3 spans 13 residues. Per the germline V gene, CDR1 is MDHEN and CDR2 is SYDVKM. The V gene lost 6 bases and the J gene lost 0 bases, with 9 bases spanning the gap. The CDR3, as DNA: TGTGCCAGCAGCCGACGGGGCTCCTACGAGCAGTACGTC. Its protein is CASSRRGSYEQYV.

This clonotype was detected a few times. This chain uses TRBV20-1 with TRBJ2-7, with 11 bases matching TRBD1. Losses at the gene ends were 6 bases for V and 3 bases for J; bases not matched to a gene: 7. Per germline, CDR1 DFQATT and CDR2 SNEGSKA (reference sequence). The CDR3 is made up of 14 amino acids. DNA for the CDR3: TGCAGTGCAAGGGACAGGGGGGACTTCTACGAGCAGTACTTC. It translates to CSARDRGDFYEQYF.

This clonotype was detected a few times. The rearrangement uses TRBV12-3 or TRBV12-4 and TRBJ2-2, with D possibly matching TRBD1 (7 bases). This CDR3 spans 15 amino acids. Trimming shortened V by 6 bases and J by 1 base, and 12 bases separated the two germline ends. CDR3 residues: CASRNRGLNTGELFF. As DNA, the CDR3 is TGTGCCAGCAGAAACAGGGGACTGAACACCGGGGAGCTGTTTTTT.

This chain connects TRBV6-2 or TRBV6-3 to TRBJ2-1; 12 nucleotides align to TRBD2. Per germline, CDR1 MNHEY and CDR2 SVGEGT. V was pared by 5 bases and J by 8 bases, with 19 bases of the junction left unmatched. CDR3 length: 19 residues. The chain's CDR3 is CASSNPTGLAGSLWDEQFF. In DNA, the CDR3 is TGTGCCAGCAGTAACCCCACGGGACTAGCGGGCTCCCTCTGGGATGAGCAGTTCTTC.

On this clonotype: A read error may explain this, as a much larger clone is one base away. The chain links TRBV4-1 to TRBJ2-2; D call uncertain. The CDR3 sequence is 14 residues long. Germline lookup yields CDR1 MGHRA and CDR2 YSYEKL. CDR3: CAISLIGHDRELFF. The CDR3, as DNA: TGCGCCATCAGCCTCATAGGGCACGATCGGGAGCTGTTTTTT.

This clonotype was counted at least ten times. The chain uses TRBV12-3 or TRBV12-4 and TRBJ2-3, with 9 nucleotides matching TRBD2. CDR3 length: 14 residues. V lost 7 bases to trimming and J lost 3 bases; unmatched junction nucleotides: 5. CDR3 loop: CASKNSGSTDTQYF. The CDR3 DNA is TGTGCCAGCAAGAATAGCGGGAGTACAGATACGCAGTATTTT.